The entry below gives a single T cell receptor (beta chain) sequence along with its context. V was cut by 1 base and J by 0 bases, with 21 bases left in between. The V gene's germline CDR1 is SGHDN and CDR2 FVKESK. The CDR3 is 19 residues long. Here immunoSEQ multiplex PCR was the method, and the copy in TCRdb shows in-frame clones only, minus some. The table records about 14,000 clones, 80% to 90% of them present only once. The data were obtained in a study of T cell repertoires and Cas9 in healthy adults. The chain has TRBV14 and TRBJ1-2, with a possible D match to TRBD1 (6 bases). The sequence was obtained from a human donor in good health. Sequencing used Tregs (CD4+, CD25+, CD127-, CD137-, CD154-) from PBMCs; culture status not recorded. The CDR3 protein is CASSQVYALASGANYGYTF. CDR3 in DNA: TGTGCCAGCAGCCAAGTTTATGCCTTGGCCTCAGGGGCTAACTATGGCTACACCTTC.